What follows describes a single TCR beta chain. Its specific antigen is unknown. No base-level quality is on record; no much larger clone is a single base apart. This entry comes from a study of T cell responses to AZD1222 COVID-19 vaccine (dated by TCRdb to the early 2020s). For the wider study: Because spike-specific TCR depth and breadth did not differ between the two schedules, AZD1222 recipients who got a second dose at roughly 4 weeks were pooled with those who got a second dose at roughly 12 weeks. A total of around 240 trial participants underwent TCR sequencing, of whom about 210 received two doses of AZD1222 and roughly 25 received two doses of the MenACWY control vaccine. Trial participants were enrolled into age subgroups of 18-55, 56-69 and 70-plus years, which contained 148, 28 and 57 TCR-sequenced participants, respectively. Beyond this particular receptor, the publication reports: Participants were mostly white British, with more females than males. The authors suggested clonal diversity may have been underestimated. Because no day 14 peak-response samples were available, repertoires were characterized only after the peak T cell response. Conclusions about previously exposed vaccinees were limited because only six or seven AZD1222 recipients were SARS-CoV-2 seropositive at baseline. In the small 56-69-year group, the increase in depth fell short of significance, most likely because of low power. After two AZD1222 doses, spike-specific TCR breadth and depth were significantly higher than at day 0 and than in MenACWY recipients. Reportedly, close to half of the unique spike-specific TCRs recognized epitopes lying outside the regions that are mutated in the B.1.351 and B.1.1.7 variants. The vaccine-associated CD4 TCRs covered the entire spike protein, and the dominant responses fell in regions 160-218 and 743-854.

Trimming costs V 5 bases and J 0 bases, and their ends lie 13 bases apart. From the cysteine up to the phenylalanine, the CDR3 has a length of 15 residues. The only DNA kept is the CDR3, 45 bases in frame from the first base. The CDR1 and CDR2 encoded by the germline V gene are MDHEN and SYDVKM. The CDR3 regions of human TCRbeta chains were analyzed by immunosequencing. The source study handled its data this way. TCRs in the repertoires were compared against a reference library of SARS-CoV-2-specific TCRs that had been generated with the MIRA antigen-specificity platform. Breadth was defined as the fraction of unique TCRs that were SARS-CoV-2-associated. Depth was defined as the fraction of total T cells that were SARS-CoV-2-associated. Using the MIRA data, each spike-specific TCR was assigned both to the spike region to which the TCR was reactive and to a CD4 or CD8 class. Log10-transformed breadth and depth values were compared by one-way ANOVA with Sidak's multiple comparisons tests. Drawn from immuneACCESS, this table holds only the in-frame rearrangements with V and J called that TCRdb kept. Clones are partly lost; checked studies trace under half to an unresolved V gene and leave the rest unexplained. From that table come the V and J calls and clone size; the DNA was used to work out D and trimming. This sample holds approximately 180,000 clones; roughly 87% were observed only once. Of the sample, about 2.8% falls within the top ten clones.

The intended sense of this specimen's time point label: baseline before first vaccination. Vaccinee samples came from UK trials COV001 and COV002, including a single-blind randomized controlled phase 2/3 trial of AZD1222 (ChAdOx1 nCoV-19) in healthy adults. Trial participant PBMC samples were collected at day 0 and day 28 after the second dose for TCRbeta chain sequencing. In this chain, TRBV28 is recombined with TRBJ1-2; 5 matching bases give a weak D call of TRBD1. This receptor was identified in an adult in good health. Sequences were derived from peripheral blood, sampled on day 0 of AZD1222 vaccination. The nucleotide sequence is TGTGCCAGCAGTCCGACGGGACCGTCTAACTATGGCTACACCTTC. Its protein is CASSPTGPSNYGYTF.